This T cell receptor beta chain was documented in a study of T cell changes during pregnancy in multiple sclerosis. TCRdb's table, derived via immunoSEQ multiplex PCR, lists solely in-frame clones and lacks some. The repertoire holds some 40,000 clones, 70% to 90% seen once, with approximately 0.62% in the top ten. This clone was seen once. Germline V gives CDR1 GTSNPN, CDR2 SVGIG (reference sequence). J gave up 4 bases and V 3 bases, and 8 bases lay outside the gene matches. The CDR3 extends over 15 amino acids. The chain is built from TRBV30 and TRBJ2-3, with 9 positions matching TRBD1. Sample: CD4+ T cells from peripheral blood mononuclear cells, taken in the first trimester of pregnancy. The receptor was derived from a female donor with multiple sclerosis, enrolled in a pregnancy study. The CDR3 region is CAWSRDRGRADTQYF. DNA for the CDR3: TGTGCCTGGAGCCGAGACAGGGGGAGGGCAGATACGCAGTATTTT.